This TCR beta chain is from a study of blood T cell repertoires in COVID-19. Whole-study context: The origin of the acute and convalescent COVID-19 samples was the United States, Italy and Spain. The analysed material was cDNA or gDNA that came from T cells, B-cell-depleted T cells, or PBMCs.

The authors' processing: Reference gene primer amplification in the assay estimated nucleated cell counts. Assay used: immunoSEQ multiplex PCR; TCRdb lists only in-frame clones, some missing. Clonal size and the V and J genes are those of that table, whereas D and trimming came from the DNA. The top ten hold around a quarter of the sample, which has about 170,000 clones, 88% seen once. This receptor was obtained from a man in his sixties with acute or convalescent COVID-19. Sequenced sample: peripheral blood.

CDR3 in amino acids: CASSPGQGGYQPQHF. The DNA of the CDR3 is TGTGCCAGCAGCCCGGGACAGGGGGGCTATCAGCCCCAGCATTTT. The chain carries TRBV2 and TRBJ1-5; 11 nucleotides agree with TRBD1. Germline lookup yields CDR1 SNHLY and CDR2 FYNNEI. V lost 6 bases to trimming and J lost 5 bases; unmatched junction nucleotides: 6. The length of the CDR3 is 15 residues.